This T cell receptor (beta chain) was identified in a study of human T cells and chemical hapten exposure. Study as a whole: Weekly administration of diphenylcyclopropenone to the scalp of patients continued throughout the approximately 26-week study.

TCRdb used MiXCR to reprocess the RACE reads, holding one entry per CDR3 protein. The repertoire holds about 380,000 distinct CDR3 sequences, approximately 4.4% seen once, with 2% to 2.5% in the top ten. Stated time point: patch test 1, 2 weeks after DPC sensitization. The treatment denotes: therapeutic diphenylcyclopropenone sensitization with weekly scalp DPC. This clonotype was observed a few times. What it binds is unknown. Study conclusions and caveats: PT1 expanded TCR counts and patch test score were linked, and their correlation was positive. TCRs at a frequency above 1 in 1000 stayed unchanged with DPC sensitization.

This CDR3 spans 12 amino acids. Looked up from germline, CDR1 is SGHNT and CDR2 is YYREEE (reference sequence). V was cut by 5 bases and J by 9 bases, with 11 bases left in between. This clonotype originated in a woman aged 45 to 65 with alopecia areata. Some clones in this sample may be carry-over from other donors' samples. The sequencing here drew on whole blood, taken in connection with sensitization to the hapten diphenylcyclopropenone (DPC). The chain couples TRBV5-4 to TRBJ2-2; D gene ambiguous. In DNA form, the CDR3 reads TGTGCCAGCAGTATCACCCCACGGGAGCTGTTTTTT. This sequence encodes CASSITPRELFF. The whole variable domain, remainder taken from reference TRBV5-4 and TRBJ2-2, is ETGVTQSPTHLIKTRGQQVTLRCSSQSGHNTVSWYQQALGQGPQFIFQYYREEENGRGNFPPRFSGLQFPNYSSELNVNALELDDSALYLCASSITPRELFFGEGSRLTVL.